What follows are 13 T cell receptor beta chains derived from one specimen sequenced in a study of cytomegalovirus exposure and HLA in healthy donors (dated by TCRdb to about 2017). Libraries came from the immunoSEQ multiplex PCR assay. For the multiplex PCR, a mixture combining 60 forward primers for TCR Vbeta segments and 13 reverse primers for TCR Jbeta segments was used. The table was pulled from immuneACCESS by TCRdb, which kept in-frame rearrangements only. Such tables lose some clones; where checked, under half of the loss comes from unresolved V genes, and the rest has no known cause. Counted in this sample were some 170,000 clones; 60% to 80% of them appeared once. The ten largest account for 3.7% of the sample. Source material: PBMCs. These receptors originate from a man younger than 45 in good health and CMV-seropositive.

The gene calls are TRBV2 and TRBJ2-7; D unresolved. The CDR3 covers 14 residues. V lost 5 bases, J lost 0 bases, and 11 bases lay in between. Germline V CDR1 and CDR2: SNHLY, FYNNEI. CDR3 bases: TGTGCCAGCAGTTCCCTGGGCCCCTCCTACGAGCAGTACTTC. This gives the protein CASSSLGPSYEQYF.

The V gene is TRBV7-8, the J gene TRBJ2-7, with 9 bases fitting TRBD2. The trim removed 5 bases at V and 6 bases at J, leaving 5 bases unmatched. This CDR3 comprises 13 residues. Per germline, CDR1 SGHVS and CDR2 FQNEAQ. Here the CDR3 DNA reads TGTGCCAGCAGCCCGGGACTAGCAGGCGAGCAGTACTTC. Its protein product is CASSPGLAGEQYF.

This clone was counted between two and nine times. This chain links TRBV19 with TRBJ2-2; D possibly corresponds to TRBD1 (5 bases). Germline-derived CDR1 and CDR2 are LNHDA and SQIVND (reference sequence). V was cut by 5 bases and J by 1 base, with 11 bases left in between. This CDR3 region has 15 residues. This CDR3 is CASSPQTENTGELFF. DNA of the CDR3: TGTGCCAGTAGTCCGCAGACAGAGAACACCGGGGAGCTGTTTTTT.

The chain couples TRBV4-1 to TRBJ1-6; TRBD1 matches at 12 bases. The germline V gene has CDR1 MGHRA and CDR2 YSYEKL. This CDR3 is 16 amino acids long. V lost 4 bases to trimming and J lost 5 bases; unmatched junction nucleotides: 3. The CDR3 bases are TGCGCCAGCAGCCCGGGACAGGGGGCTAATAATTCACCCCTCCACTTT. Protein sequence: CASSPGQGANNSPLHF.

This clone was detected only a few times. CDR3 protein: CASSSHLGGEQYF. CDR3 DNA sequence: TGTGCCAGCAGTTCACATCTCGGCGGCGAGCAGTACTTC. The gene calls are TRBV27 and TRBJ2-7; the D is unclear. The V end lost 4 bases, the J end lost 6 bases, and 13 bases lay between the germline ends. Germline V gene data show CDR1 as MNHEY and CDR2 as SMNVEV (reference sequence). The CDR3 totals 13 residues.

The rearrangement links TRBV7-6 to TRBJ1-4; 8 bases agree with TRBD1. The CDR3 loop spans 16 amino acids. The V and J ends lost 0 bases and 7 bases, in that order; junction bases with no gene match: 7. Germline CDR1 is SGHVS and CDR2 is FNYEAQ. The DNA of the CDR3 is TGTGCCAGCAGCTTAGCCGCAGGACAGGGCACTGAAAAACTGTTTTTT. Translated, it gives CASSLAAGQGTEKLFF.

V is TRBV7-9 and J is TRBJ2-7; a possible D gene is TRBD1 (6 bases). This CDR3 contains 13 residues. Trimming stripped 0 bases from V and 7 bases from J, with 10 bases between. Germline V CDR1 and CDR2: SEHNR, FQNEAQ (reference sequence). CDR3 bases: TGTGCCAGCAGCTTAGCAGGGGGACGAGAGCAGTACTTC. Translation gives CASSLAGGREQYF.

The J gene is TRBJ2-7, the V gene TRBV28; 9 bases align to TRBD1. J lost 5 bases, V lost 2 bases, and 4 bases had no gene match. The CDR3 sequence is 14 residues long. The germline gives CDR1 MDHEN, CDR2 SYDVKM. In nucleotides, the CDR3 is TGTGCCAGCAGTTTAGAACAGGGGGCCCACGAGCAGTACTTC. As protein: CASSLEQGAHEQYF.

CDR3 loop: CASSSRLAGGLTDTQYF. CDR3 sequence (DNA): TGTGCCAGCAGCTCCCGACTAGCGGGGGGGCTCACAGATACGCAGTATTTT. The genes are TRBV5-4 and TRBJ2-3; 14 bases agree with TRBD2. CDR1 SGHNT and CDR2 YYREEE come from the germline V gene (reference sequence). V dropped 3 bases and J dropped 2; count of bases not matched to a gene: 5. This CDR3 is built from 17 residues.

The chain combines TRBV27 with TRBJ1-5; the match to TRBD1 covers 9 bases. This CDR3 has 15 residues. Germline loops: CDR1 MNHEY, CDR2 SMNVEV (reference sequence). J was trimmed by 6 bases and V by 3 bases; bases with no gene match: 6. The CDR3, as DNA: TGTGCCAGCAGTTTGCGACAGGGGGTCGGTCAGCCCCAGCATTTT. It translates to CASSLRQGVGQPQHF.

This clone was seen a single time. The chain employs TRBV6-1 and TRBJ2-5, with 11 positions matching TRBD2. This CDR3 is built from 15 residues. Looked up from germline, CDR1 is MNHNS and CDR2 is SASEGT. V lost 6 bases, J lost 2 bases, and 5 bases stayed unmatched. Here the CDR3 DNA reads TGTGCCAGCAGCGCACTAGCGGGGGCACAAGAGACCCAGTACTTC. Protein sequence: CASSALAGAQETQYF.

The V call is TRBV5-4, the J call TRBJ1-3, with 7 bases lining up with TRBD1. The V gene end was trimmed by 2 bases and the J gene end by 11 bases; junction bases not matched to a gene: 4. The CDR3 runs to 12 residues. In germline, CDR1 is SGHNT, CDR2 YYREEE (reference sequence). The CDR3 loop is CASSFRGQAIYF. The CDR3 DNA sequence: TGTGCCAGCAGCTTCCGTGGACAGGCCATATATTTT.

This chain uses TRBV7-2 with TRBJ2-7; a possible D gene is TRBD2 (6 bases). CDR1 and CDR2 (germline): SGHTA, FQGNSA. V lost 2 bases to trimming and J lost 2 bases, with 19 bases between them. This CDR3 is 17 amino acids long. The chain's CDR3 is CASSLPRSGGFTYEQYF. In DNA, the CDR3 is TGTGCCAGCAGCTTACCCCGATCAGGAGGGTTTACCTACGAGCAGTACTTC. Drawing the rest from reference TRBV7-2 and TRBJ2-7, the complete variable domain is GAGVSQSPSNKVTEKGKDVELRCDPISGHTALYWYRQSLGQGLEFLIYFQGNSAPDKSGLPSDRFSAERTGGSVSTLTIQRTQQEDSAVYLCASSLPRSGGFTYEQYFGPGTRLTVT.